These T cell receptor beta chains were read from a single sample in a study of T cells expressing NK-cell markers. TCRdb reprocessed the 5' RACE reads, with one entry per CDR3 protein and no DNA. The table gives approximately 170,000 distinct CDR3 sequences; the top ten clones make up 20% to 25% of it. Sample: blood T cells: a sorted CD56 or NKG2C T cell subset, CD4+ or CD8+ T cells, or bulk PBMC T cells (not recorded which). The receptor set was obtained from a man aged 18 to 69 in good health. The CDR3 runs from the conserved cysteine through the conserved F or W. The order of the fields is CDR3 length, J gene, V gene, CDR3 protein.

length: 15; J: TRBJ2-7; V: TRBV14; CDR3: CASSQEGSPYYEQYF
length: 15; J: TRBJ2-7; V: TRBV11-2; CDR3: CASSSLAHVSYEQYF
length: 15; J: TRBJ2-7; V: TRBV4-1; CDR3: CASSQGVGRPEEQYF
length: 17; J: TRBJ2-3; V: TRBV7-8; CDR3: CASSWGTSGGATDTQYF
length: 14; J: TRBJ1-1; V: TRBV2; CDR3: CASRTDRGWTEAFF
length: 15; J: TRBJ2-1; V: TRBV6-1; CDR3: CASSPAHFTYNEQFF
length: 13; J: TRBJ1-1; V: TRBV6-1; CDR3: CASGGGHLDEAFF
length: 16; J: TRBJ2-3; V: TRBV6-1; CDR3: CASRGLTSGGTHTQYF
length: 16; J: TRBJ2-7; V: TRBV6-5; CDR3: CASSYSGWGDLDEQYF
length: 15; J: TRBJ2-5; V: TRBV30; CDR3: CAWSAGLRGWETQYF
length: 14; J: TRBJ2-7; V: TRBV2; CDR3: CASPAAGRPYEQYF
length: 13; J: TRBJ1-2; V: TRBV12-3/TRBV12-4; CDR3: CASSGGFNYGYTF
length: 13; J: TRBJ2-1; V: TRBV7-9; CDR3: CASSPSGKMGQFF
length: 14; J: TRBJ1-2; V: TRBV7-8; CDR3: CASSLGQINYGYTF
length: 15; J: TRBJ2-7; V: TRBV6-1; CDR3: CASSGPPDGAYEQYF
length: 15; J: TRBJ2-7; V: TRBV12-3/TRBV12-4; CDR3: CASSSGTSFSYEQYF
length: 13; J: TRBJ2-5; V: TRBV27; CDR3: CASSFGGTETQYF
length: 17; J: TRBJ1-6; V: TRBV5-1; CDR3: CASSLDYLGQYNSPLHF
length: 14; J: TRBJ2-5; V: TRBV5-4; CDR3: CASSPDTNQETQYF
length: 15; J: TRBJ2-7; V: TRBV7-8; CDR3: CASSLASGSHNEQYF
length: 15; J: TRBJ2-3; V: TRBV12-3/TRBV12-4; CDR3: CASSLSRQGGDTQYF
length: 17; J: TRBJ2-7; V: TRBV13; CDR3: CASSSTTDSYLSYEQYF
length: 16; J: TRBJ1-6; V: TRBV3-1; CDR3: CASSQVGAEYNSPLHF
length: 12; J: TRBJ2-7; V: TRBV12-3/TRBV12-4; CDR3: CASSRNTYEQYF
length: 15; J: TRBJ2-7; V: TRBV6-5; CDR3: CASSYLGGKSYEQYF
length: 15; J: TRBJ2-2; V: TRBV29-1; CDR3: CSVGFWPPSTGELFF
length: 15; J: TRBJ1-5; V: TRBV6-4; CDR3: CASRGTGLSNQPQHF
length: 17; J: TRBJ2-3; V: TRBV5-1; CDR3: CASSLYQTDRDGGTQYF
length: 14; J: TRBJ2-5; V: TRBV6-1; CDR3: CASSGPRGRETQYF
length: 14; J: TRBJ1-5; V: TRBV24-1; CDR3: CATSPGGNNQPQHF
length: 14; J: TRBJ1-2; V: TRBV2; CDR3: CASSEGPDFYGYTF
length: 14; J: TRBJ2-1; V: TRBV20-1; CDR3: CSARAFRWGDEQFF
length: 15; J: TRBJ2-4; V: TRBV7-9; CDR3: CASRGLPATKNIQYF
length: 12; J: TRBJ1-5; V: TRBV12-3/TRBV12-4; CDR3: CASSFGNQPQHF
length: 15; J: TRBJ2-5; V: TRBV5-1; CDR3: CASSTDRGFGETQYF
length: 15; J: TRBJ2-3; V: TRBV27; CDR3: CASSPTGRSTDTQYF
length: 18; J: TRBJ2-6; V: TRBV6-1; CDR3: CASSANPGQHTGANVLTF
length: 14; J: TRBJ2-3; V: TRBV19; CDR3: CASSIGLGGYTQYF
length: 13; J: TRBJ2-7; V: TRBV20-1; CDR3: CSARAGAAYEQYF
length: 16; J: TRBJ2-3; V: TRBV14; CDR3: CASSLGAGGGTDTQYF
length: 16; J: TRBJ2-3; V: TRBV7-2; CDR3: CASSMPNGFVTDTQYF
length: 14; J: TRBJ1-2; V: TRBV11-2; CDR3: CASSLVPYGHGYTF
length: 16; J: TRBJ1-2; V: TRBV3-1; CDR3: CASSQAYRAANYGYTF
length: 13; J: TRBJ1-5; V: TRBV19; CDR3: CASGWGALQPQHF
length: 19; J: TRBJ2-5; V: TRBV11-1; CDR3: CASSSYLSLGQGEEETQYF
length: 15; J: TRBJ2-7; V: TRBV11-3; CDR3: CASSLGGTGGIEQYF
length: 16; J: TRBJ1-1; V: TRBV5-5; CDR3: CASSHIETGRNTEAFF
length: 16; J: TRBJ2-3; V: TRBV3-1; CDR3: CASSWTSGGASDTQYF